The entry that follows covers one T cell receptor beta chain sequence. The antigen is undetermined. This sample is drawn from a study of OX40 agonist ivuxolimab in advanced cancers. The wider study: Patients were given ivuxolimab, an antibody that agonizes OX40 (CD134). Partial responses were observed in three patients, of whom one had hepatocellular carcinoma and two had cutaneous melanoma. Participants averaged approximately 61 years of age (range about 23 to 90) and were about 85% male. General study points: Researchers report that CD8+ T cells had, on average, more expanded clones than CD4+.

The CDR3 is 17 residues long. V shed 3 bases and J 10 bases; nucleotides not matched to a gene: 16. The germline V gene encodes CDR1 LGHNA and CDR2 YNFKEQ. Assay used: immunoSEQ multiplex PCR; TCRdb lists only in-frame clones, some missing. This table has about 76,000 clones, about 89% appearing once. The V and J genes are TRBV4-2 and TRBJ2-1, with 9 positions matching TRBD2. The sequences come from CD4+ or CD8+ T cells sorted from blood, collected in a trial of the OX40 agonist ivuxolimab. This sequence originates from an adult with an advanced solid tumor such as melanoma, head and neck, liver or kidney cancer. CDR3 in amino acids: CASSQNAYLAGGEEQFF. The CDR3 nucleotides are TGTGCCAGCAGCCAGAACGCGTATCTGGCGGGAGGGGAAGAGCAGTTCTTC.